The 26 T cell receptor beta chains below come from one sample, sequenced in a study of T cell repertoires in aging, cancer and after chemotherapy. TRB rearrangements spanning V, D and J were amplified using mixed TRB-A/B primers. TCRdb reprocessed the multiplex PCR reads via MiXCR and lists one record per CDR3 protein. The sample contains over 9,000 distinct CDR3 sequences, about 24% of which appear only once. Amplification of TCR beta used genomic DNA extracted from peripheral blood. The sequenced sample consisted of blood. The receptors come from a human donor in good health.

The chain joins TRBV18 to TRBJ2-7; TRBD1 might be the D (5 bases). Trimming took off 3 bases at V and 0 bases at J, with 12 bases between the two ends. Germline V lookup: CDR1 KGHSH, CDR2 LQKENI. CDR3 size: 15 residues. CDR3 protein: CASSPGPARSYEQYF. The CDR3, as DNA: TGTGCCAGCTCACCGGGGCCAGCCCGCTCCTACGAGCAGTACTTC. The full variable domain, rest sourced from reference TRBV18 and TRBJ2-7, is NAGVMQNPRHLVRRRGQEARLRCSPMKGHSHVYWYRQLPEEGLKFMVYLQKENIIDESGMPKERFSAEFPKEGPSILRIQQVVRGDSAAYFCASSPGPARSYEQYFGPGTRLTVT.

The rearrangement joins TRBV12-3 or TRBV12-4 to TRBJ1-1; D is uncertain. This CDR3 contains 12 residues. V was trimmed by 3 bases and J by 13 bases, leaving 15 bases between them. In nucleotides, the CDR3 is TGTGCCAGCAGTTTCTCGGGCGGCCTATTTTTCTTT. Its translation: CASSFSGGLFFF.

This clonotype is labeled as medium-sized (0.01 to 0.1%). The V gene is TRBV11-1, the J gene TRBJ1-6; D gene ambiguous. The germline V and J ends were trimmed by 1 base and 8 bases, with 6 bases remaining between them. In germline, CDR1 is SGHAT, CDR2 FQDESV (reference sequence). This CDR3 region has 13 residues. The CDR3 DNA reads TGTGCCAGCAGCTTAGACCGGCATTCACCCCTCCACTTT. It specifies CASSLDRHSPLHF.

The CDR3 DNA sequence: TGTGCCAGCAGTTATCCGGGAAAGCGCTACGAGCAGTACTTC. Protein: CASSYPGKRYEQYF. The rearrangement links TRBV6-2 or TRBV6-3 to TRBJ2-7, with D possibly matching TRBD2 (5 bases). The V end was cut by 3 bases, the J end by 3 bases, with 12 bases between. The germline gives CDR1 MNHEY, CDR2 SVGEGT. This CDR3 spans 14 amino acids.

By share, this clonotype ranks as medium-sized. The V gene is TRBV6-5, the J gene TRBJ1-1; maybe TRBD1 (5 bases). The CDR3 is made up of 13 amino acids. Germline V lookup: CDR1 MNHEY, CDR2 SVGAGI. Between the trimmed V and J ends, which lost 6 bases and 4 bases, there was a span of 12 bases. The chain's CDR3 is CASSRDGGTEAFF. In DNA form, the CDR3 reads TGTGCCAGCAGCAGGGACGGAGGCACTGAAGCTTTCTTT.

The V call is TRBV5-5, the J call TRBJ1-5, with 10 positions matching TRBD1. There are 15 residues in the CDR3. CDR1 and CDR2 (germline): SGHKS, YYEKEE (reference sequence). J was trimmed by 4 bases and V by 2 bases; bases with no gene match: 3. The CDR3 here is CASSLRTGGNQPQHF. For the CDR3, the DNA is TGTGCCAGCAGCTTACGGACAGGGGGGAATCAGCCCCAGCATTTT. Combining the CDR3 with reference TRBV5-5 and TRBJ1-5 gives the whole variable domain DAGVTQSPTHLIKTRGQQVTLRCSPISGHKSVSWYQQVLGQGPQFIFQYYEKEERGRGNFPDRFSARQFPNYSSELNVNALLLGDSALYLCASSLRTGGNQPQHFGDGTRLSIL.

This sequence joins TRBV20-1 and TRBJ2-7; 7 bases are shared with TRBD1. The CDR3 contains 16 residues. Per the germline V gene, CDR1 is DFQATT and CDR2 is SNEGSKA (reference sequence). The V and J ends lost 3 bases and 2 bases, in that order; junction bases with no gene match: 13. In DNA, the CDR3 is TGCAGTGCTAGTGAGACACAGGGGCTACCCCCCTACGAGCAGTACTTC. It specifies CSASETQGLPPYEQYF.

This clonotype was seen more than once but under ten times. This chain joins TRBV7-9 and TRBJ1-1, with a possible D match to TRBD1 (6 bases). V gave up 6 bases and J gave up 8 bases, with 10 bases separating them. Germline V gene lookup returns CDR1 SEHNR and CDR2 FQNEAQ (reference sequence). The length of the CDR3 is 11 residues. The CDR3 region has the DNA TGTGCCAGCAGTCAAACAGGGGAAGCTTTCTTT. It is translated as CASSQTGEAFF.

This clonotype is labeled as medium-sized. The CDR3 nucleotides are TGTGCCACCGAGCGAGGGGGGCGGTCAGATACGCAGTATTTT. This sequence encodes CATERGGRSDTQYF. This rearrangement joins TRBV7-2 to TRBJ2-3; D tentatively reads TRBD1 or TRBD2 (6 bases each). The length of the CDR3 is 14 residues. The germline V gene encodes CDR1 SGHTA and CDR2 FQGNSA. Deletions cut 10 bases from V and 4 bases from J, with 18 bases between.

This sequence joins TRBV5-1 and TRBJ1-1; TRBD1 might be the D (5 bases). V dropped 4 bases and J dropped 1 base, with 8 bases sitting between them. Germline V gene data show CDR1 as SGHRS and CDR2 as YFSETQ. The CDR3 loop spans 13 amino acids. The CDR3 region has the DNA TGCGCCAGCAGCGGGGACCCGAACACTGAAGCTTTCTTT. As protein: CASSGDPNTEAFF. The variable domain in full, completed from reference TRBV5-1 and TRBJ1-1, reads KAGVTQTPRYLIKTRGQQVTLSCSPISGHRSVSWYQQTPGQGLQFLFEYFSETQRNKGNFPGRFSGRQFSNSRSEMNVSTLELGDSALYLCASSGDPNTEAFFGQGTRLTVV.

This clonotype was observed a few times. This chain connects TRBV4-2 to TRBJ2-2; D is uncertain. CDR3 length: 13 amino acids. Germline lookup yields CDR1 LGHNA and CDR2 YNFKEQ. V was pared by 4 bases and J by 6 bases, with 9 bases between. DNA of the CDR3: TGTGCCAGCAGCCTTAGGGTCCCCGGGGAGCTGTTTTTT. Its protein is CASSLRVPGELFF.

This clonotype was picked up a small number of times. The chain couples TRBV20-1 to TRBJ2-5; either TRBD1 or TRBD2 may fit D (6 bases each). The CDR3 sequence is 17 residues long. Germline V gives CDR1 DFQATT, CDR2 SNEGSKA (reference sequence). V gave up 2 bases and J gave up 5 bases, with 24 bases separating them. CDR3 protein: CSARSGTRYWRGETQYF. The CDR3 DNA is TGCAGTGCTAGATCTGGGACAAGGTATTGGAGGGGTGAGACCCAGTACTTC.

The DNA of the CDR3 is TGCGCCAGCAGCTTGACGGCAGGGGCTCAGAGTGAGCAGTTCTTC. Protein sequence: CASSLTAGAQSEQFF. The chain recombines TRBV5-1 with TRBJ2-1; possibly TRBD1 for D (6 bases). Trimming took 1 base from V and 9 from J, leaving 17 bases between them. CDR1 and CDR2 (germline): SGHRS, YFSETQ. This CDR3 region has 15 residues.

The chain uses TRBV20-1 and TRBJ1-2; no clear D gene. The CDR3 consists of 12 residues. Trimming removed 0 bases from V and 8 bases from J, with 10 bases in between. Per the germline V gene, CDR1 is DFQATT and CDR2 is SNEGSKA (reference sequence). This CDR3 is CSARERTEGYTF. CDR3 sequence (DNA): TGCAGTGCTAGAGAGAGGACGGAAGGCTACACCTTC.

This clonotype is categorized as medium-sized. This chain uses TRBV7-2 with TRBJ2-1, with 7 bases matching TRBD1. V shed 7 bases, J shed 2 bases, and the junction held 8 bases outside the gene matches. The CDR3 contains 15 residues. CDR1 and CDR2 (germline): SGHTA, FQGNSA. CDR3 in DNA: TGTGCCAGCATCCTCGGGACAGCGGCCTACAATGAGCAGTTCTTC. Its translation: CASILGTAAYNEQFF. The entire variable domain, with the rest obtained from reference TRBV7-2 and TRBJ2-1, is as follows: GAGVSQSPSNKVTEKGKDVELRCDPISGHTALYWYRQSLGQGLEFLIYFQGNSAPDKSGLPSDRFSAERTGGSVSTLTIQRTQQEDSAVYLCASILGTAAYNEQFFGPGTRLTVL.

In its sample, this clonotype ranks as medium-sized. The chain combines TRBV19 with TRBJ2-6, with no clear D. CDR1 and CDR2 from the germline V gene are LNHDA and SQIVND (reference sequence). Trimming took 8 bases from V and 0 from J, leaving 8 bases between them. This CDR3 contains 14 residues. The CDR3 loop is CASPVRSGANVLTF. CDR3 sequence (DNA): TGTGCCAGTCCGGTTCGCTCTGGGGCCAACGTCCTGACTTTC.

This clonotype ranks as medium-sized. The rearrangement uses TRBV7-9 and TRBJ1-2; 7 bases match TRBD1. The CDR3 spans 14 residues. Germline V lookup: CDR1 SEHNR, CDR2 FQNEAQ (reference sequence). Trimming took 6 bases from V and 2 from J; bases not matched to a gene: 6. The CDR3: CASSSGQANYGYTF. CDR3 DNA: TGTGCCAGCAGTTCAGGACAGGCCAACTATGGCTACACCTTC.

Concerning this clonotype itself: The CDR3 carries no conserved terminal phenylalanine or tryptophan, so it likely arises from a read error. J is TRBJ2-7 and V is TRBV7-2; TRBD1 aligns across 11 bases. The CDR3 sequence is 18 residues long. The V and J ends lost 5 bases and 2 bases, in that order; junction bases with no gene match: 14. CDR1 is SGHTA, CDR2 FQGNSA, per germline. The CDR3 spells CASSPGTGGPVRAYEQYL. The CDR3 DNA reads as TGTGCCAGCAGCCCCGGGACAGGGGGACCGGTCAGGGCCTACGAGCAGTACTTG.

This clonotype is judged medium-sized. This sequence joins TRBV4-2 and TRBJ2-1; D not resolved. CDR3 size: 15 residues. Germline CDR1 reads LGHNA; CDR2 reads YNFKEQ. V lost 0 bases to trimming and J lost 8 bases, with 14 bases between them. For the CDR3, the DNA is TGTGCCAGCAGCCAAGACGGGCAGCGTGGCGATGAGCAGTTCTTC. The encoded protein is CASSQDGQRGDEQFF.

CDR3 sequence reads: CASSYGQGDEQFF. CDR3 nucleotides: TGTGCCAGCAGCTACGGACAGGGCGATGAGCAGTTCTTC. V and J are TRBV5-8 and TRBJ2-1, with 8 bases fitting TRBD1. CDR1 SGHTS and CDR2 YDEGEE come from the germline V gene. CDR3 length: 13 residues. V lost 3 bases and J lost 8; bases outside the gene matches: 4.

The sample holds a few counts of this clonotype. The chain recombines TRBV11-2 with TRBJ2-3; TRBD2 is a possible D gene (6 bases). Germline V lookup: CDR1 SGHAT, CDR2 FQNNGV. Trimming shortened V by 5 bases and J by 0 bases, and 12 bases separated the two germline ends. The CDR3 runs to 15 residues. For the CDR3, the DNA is TGTGCCAGCAGCCGTAGAGGGACTAGCACAGATACGCAGTATTTT. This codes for CASSRRGTSTDTQYF.

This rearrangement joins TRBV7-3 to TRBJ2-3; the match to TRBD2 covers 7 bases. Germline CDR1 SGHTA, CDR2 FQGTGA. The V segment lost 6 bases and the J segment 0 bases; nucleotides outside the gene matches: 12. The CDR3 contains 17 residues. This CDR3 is CASSFPLSGTSTDTQYF. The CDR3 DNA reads TGTGCCAGCAGTTTCCCTCTAAGCGGGACCAGCACAGATACGCAGTATTTT.

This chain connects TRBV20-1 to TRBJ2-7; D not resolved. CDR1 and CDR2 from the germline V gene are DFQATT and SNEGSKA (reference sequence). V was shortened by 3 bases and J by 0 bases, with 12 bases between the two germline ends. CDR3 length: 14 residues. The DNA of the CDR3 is TGCAGTGCTAGTGCTTCCTCGAGCTCCTACGAGCAGTACTTC. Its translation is CSASASSSSYEQYF.

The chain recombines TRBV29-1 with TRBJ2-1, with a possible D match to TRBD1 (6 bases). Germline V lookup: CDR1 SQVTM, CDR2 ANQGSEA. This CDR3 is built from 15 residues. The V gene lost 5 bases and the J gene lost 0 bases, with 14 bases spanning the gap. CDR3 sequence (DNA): TGCAGCGTTCATTCCCCAGGGGCCTCCTACAATGAGCAGTTCTTC. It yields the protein CSVHSPGASYNEQFF.

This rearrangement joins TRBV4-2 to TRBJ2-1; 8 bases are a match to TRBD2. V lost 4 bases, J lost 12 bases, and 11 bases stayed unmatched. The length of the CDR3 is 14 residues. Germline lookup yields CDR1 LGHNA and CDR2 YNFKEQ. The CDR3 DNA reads TGTGCCAGCAGCCCCGGGACGCTAGCGGGTTGGCAGTTCTTC. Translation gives CASSPGTLAGWQFF.

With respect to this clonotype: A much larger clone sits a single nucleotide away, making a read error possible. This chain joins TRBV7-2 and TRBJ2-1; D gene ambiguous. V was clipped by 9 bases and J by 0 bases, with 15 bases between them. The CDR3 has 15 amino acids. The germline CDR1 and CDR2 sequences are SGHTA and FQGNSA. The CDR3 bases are TGTGCCAGAAGTTCAGACGGGTACTCCTACAATGAGCAGTTCTTC. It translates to CARSSDGYSYNEQFF.